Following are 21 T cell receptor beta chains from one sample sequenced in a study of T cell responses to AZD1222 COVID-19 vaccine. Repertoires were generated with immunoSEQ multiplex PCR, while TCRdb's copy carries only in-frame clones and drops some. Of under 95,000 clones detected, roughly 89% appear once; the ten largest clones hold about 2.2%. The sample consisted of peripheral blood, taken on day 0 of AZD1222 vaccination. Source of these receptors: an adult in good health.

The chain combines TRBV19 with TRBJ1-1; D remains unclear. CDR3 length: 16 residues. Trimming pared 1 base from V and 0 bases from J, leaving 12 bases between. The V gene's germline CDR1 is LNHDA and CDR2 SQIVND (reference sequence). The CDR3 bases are TGTGCCAGTAGTATAGCCCCCTTCCGGGTGAACACTGAAGCTTTCTTT. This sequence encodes CASSIAPFRVNTEAFF.

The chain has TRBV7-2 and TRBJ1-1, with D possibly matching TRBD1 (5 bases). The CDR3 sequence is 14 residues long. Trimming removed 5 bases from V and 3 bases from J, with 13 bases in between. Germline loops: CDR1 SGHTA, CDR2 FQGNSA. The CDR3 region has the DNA TGTGCCAGCAGCGGGCGGGGGGTGGACACTGAAGCTTTCTTT. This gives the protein CASSGRGVDTEAFF.

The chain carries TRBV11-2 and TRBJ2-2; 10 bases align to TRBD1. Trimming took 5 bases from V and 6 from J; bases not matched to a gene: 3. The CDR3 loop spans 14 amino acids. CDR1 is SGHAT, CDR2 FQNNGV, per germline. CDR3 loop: CASSRDRGPGELFF. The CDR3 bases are TGTGCCAGCAGCCGGGACAGGGGACCCGGGGAGCTGTTTTTT.

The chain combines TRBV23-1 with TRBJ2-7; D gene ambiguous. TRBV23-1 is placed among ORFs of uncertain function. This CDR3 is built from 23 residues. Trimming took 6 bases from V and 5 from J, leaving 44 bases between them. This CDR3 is CASRPSVGKYTATFDAPRDEQYF. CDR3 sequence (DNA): TGCGCCAGCAGACCTTCCGTGGGAAAGTATACAGCAACCTTCGACGCACCTCGGGACGAGCAGTACTTC.

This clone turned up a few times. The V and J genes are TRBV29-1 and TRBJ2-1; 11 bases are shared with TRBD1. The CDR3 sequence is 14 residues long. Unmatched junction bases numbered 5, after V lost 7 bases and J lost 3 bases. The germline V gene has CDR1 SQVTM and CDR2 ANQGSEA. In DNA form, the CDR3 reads TGCAGCGCCCAGGGACAGGGGGACTACAATGAGCAGTTCTTC. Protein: CSAQGQGDYNEQFF.

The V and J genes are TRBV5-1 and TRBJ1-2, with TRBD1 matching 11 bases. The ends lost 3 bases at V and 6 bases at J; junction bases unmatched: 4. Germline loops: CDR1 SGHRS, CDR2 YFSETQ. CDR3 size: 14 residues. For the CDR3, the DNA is TGCGCCAGCAGCTGGGGACAGGGGGGCAATGGCTACACCTTC. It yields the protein CASSWGQGGNGYTF.

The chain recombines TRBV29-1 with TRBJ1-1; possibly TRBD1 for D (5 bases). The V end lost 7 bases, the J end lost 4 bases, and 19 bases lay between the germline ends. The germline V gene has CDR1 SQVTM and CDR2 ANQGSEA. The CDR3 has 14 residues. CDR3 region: CSGSAQGSGTEAFF. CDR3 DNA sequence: TGCAGCGGATCGGCCCAGGGAAGTGGCACTGAAGCTTTCTTT.

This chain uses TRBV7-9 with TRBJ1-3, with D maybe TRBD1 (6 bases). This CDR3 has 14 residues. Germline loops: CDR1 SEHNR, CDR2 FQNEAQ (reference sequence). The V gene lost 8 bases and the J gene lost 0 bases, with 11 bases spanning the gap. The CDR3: CASGLGHSGNTIYF. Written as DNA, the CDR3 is TGTGCCAGCGGTCTGGGACACTCTGGAAACACCATATATTTT.

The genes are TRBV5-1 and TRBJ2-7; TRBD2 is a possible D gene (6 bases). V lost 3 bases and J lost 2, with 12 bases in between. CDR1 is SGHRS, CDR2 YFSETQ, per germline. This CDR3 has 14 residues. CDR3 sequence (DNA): TGCGCCAGCAGCTCCGGCTGGGGGGCCTACGAGCAGTACTTC. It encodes CASSSGWGAYEQYF.

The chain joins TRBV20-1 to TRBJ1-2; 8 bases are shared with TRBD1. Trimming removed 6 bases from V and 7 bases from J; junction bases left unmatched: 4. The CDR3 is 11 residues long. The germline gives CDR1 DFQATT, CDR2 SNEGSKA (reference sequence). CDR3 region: CSATGVSGYTF. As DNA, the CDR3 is TGCAGTGCGACAGGGGTTTCTGGCTACACCTTC.

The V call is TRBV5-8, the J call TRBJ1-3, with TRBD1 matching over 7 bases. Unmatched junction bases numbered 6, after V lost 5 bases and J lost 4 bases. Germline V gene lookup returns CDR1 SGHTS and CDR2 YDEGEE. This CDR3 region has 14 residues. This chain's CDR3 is CASRPTGVGNTIYF. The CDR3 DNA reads TGTGCCAGCAGACCTACAGGGGTGGGAAACACCATATATTTT. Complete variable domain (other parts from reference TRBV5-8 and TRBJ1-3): EAGVTQSPTHLIKTRGQQATLRCSPISGHTSVYWYQQALGLGLQFLLWYDEGEERNRGNFPPRFSGRQFPNYSSELNVNALELEDSALYLCASRPTGVGNTIYFGEGSWLTVV.

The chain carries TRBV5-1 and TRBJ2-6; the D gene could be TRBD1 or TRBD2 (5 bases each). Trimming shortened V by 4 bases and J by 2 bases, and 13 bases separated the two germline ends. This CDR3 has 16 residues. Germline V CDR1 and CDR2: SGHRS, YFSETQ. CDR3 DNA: TGCGCCAGCAGCCGAGGGGCGGGCCCTGGGGCCAACGTCCTGACTTTC. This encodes CASSRGAGPGANVLTF.

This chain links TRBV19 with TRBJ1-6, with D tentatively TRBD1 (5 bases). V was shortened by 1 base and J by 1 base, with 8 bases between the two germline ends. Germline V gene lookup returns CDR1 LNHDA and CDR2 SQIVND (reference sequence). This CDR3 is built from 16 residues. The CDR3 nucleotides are TGTGCCAGTAGTATAGCGGGGGGATCCTATAATTCACCCCTCCACTTT. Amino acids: CASSIAGGSYNSPLHF.

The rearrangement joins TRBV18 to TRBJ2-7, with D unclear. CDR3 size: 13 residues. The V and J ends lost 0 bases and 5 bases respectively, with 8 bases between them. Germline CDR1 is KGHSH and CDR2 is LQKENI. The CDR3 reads CASSPPGNHEQYF. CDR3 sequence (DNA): TGTGCCAGCTCACCACCAGGGAACCACGAGCAGTACTTC. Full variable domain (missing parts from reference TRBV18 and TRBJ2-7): NAGVMQNPRHLVRRRGQEARLRCSPMKGHSHVYWYRQLPEEGLKFMVYLQKENIIDESGMPKERFSAEFPKEGPSILRIQQVVRGDSAAYFCASSPPGNHEQYFGPGTRLTVT.

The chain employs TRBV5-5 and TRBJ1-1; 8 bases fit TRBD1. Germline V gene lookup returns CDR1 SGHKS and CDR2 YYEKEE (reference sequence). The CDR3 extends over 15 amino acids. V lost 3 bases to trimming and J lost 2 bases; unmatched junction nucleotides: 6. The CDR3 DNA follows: TGTGCCAGCAGCTGGGAGACAGGGGCCAACACTGAAGCTTTCTTT. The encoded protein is CASSWETGANTEAFF.

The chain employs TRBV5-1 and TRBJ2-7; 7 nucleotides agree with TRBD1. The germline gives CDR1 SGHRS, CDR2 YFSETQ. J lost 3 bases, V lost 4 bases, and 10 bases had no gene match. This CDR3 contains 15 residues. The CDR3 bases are TGCGCCAGCAGCATCACCGGGACAGACCTCTACGAGCAGTACTTC. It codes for CASSITGTDLYEQYF. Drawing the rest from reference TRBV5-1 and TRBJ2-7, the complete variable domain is KAGVTQTPRYLIKTRGQQVTLSCSPISGHRSVSWYQQTPGQGLQFLFEYFSETQRNKGNFPGRFSGRQFSNSRSEMNVSTLELGDSALYLCASSITGTDLYEQYFGPGTRLTVT.

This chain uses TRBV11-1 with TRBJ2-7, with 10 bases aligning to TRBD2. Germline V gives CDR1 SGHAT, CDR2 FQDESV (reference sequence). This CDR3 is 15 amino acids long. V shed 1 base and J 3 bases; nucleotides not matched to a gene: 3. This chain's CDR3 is CASSLELAGVYEQYF. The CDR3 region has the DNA TGTGCCAGCAGCTTAGAGCTAGCGGGGGTCTACGAGCAGTACTTC.

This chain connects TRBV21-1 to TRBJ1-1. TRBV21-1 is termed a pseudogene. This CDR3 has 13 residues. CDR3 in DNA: TGTGCCAGCAGCCGGGACGCGAACACTGAAGCTTTCTTT. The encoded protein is CASSRDANTEAFF.

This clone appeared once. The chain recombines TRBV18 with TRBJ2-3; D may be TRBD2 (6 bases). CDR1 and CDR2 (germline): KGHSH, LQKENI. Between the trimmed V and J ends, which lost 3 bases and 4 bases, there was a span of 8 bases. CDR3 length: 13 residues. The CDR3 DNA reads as TGTGCCAGCTCACCTAGGGAGGCAGATACGCAGTATTTT. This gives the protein CASSPREADTQYF.

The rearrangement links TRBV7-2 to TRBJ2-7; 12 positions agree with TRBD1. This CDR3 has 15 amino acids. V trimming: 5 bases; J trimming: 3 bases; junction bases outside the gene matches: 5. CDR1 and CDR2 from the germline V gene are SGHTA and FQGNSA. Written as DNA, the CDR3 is TGTGCCAGCAGCACCGGGACAGGGGGCATCTACGAGCAGTACTTC. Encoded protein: CASSTGTGGIYEQYF. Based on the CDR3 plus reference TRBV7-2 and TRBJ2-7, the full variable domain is GAGVSQSPSNKVTEKGKDVELRCDPISGHTALYWYRQSLGQGLEFLIYFQGNSAPDKSGLPSDRFSAERTGGSVSTLTIQRTQQEDSAVYLCASSTGTGGIYEQYFGPGTRLTVT.

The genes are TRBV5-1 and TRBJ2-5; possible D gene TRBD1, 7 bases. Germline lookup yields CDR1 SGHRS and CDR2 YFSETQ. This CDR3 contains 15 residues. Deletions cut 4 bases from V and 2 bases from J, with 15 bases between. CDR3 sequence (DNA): TGCGCCAGCAGCGCCATCAGGGGGAGGCAAGAGACCCAGTACTTC. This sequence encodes CASSAIRGRQETQYF.